The 24 T cell receptor beta chains listed next were all sequenced from one sample in a study of cytomegalovirus exposure and HLA in healthy donors. The PCR made use of 60 Vbeta and 13 Jbeta primers. Measured with immunoSEQ multiplex PCR; TCRdb has only the in-frame clones, and not every one. The sample holds about 140,000 clones, over 70% seen once. What was sequenced was PBMCs. These receptors were collected from a man younger than 45 in good health and CMV-seronegative.

The chain links TRBV28 to TRBJ2-1; 9 nucleotides match TRBD2. This CDR3 comprises 15 residues. Germline CDR1 reads MDHEN; CDR2 reads SYDVKM. The ends lost 2 bases at V and 7 bases at J; junction bases unmatched: 6. This CDR3 is CASSLTTSGRNEQFF. CDR3 coding DNA: TGTGCCAGCAGTTTAACGACTAGCGGACGTAATGAGCAGTTCTTC.

V usage is TRBV6-1 and J usage is TRBJ2-1, with 11 bases lining up with TRBD1. This CDR3 spans 13 amino acids. Germline V gene data show CDR1 as MNHNS and CDR2 as SASEGT. Trimming took 7 bases from V and 8 from J; bases not matched to a gene: 4. This CDR3 reads CASTRDRGDEQFF. As DNA, the CDR3 is TGTGCCAGCACCCGGGACAGGGGGGATGAGCAGTTCTTC.

The chain links TRBV25-1 to TRBJ2-1, with 8 bases fitting TRBD1. Trimming took 2 bases from V and 4 from J; bases not matched to a gene: 7. This CDR3 contains 16 residues. Germline assignment: CDR1 MGHDK and CDR2 SYGVNS. CDR3 region: CASSERGTGVYNEQFF. In DNA form, the CDR3 reads TGTGCCAGCAGTGAACGGGGGACAGGAGTTTACAATGAGCAGTTCTTC.

The chain is built from TRBV28 and TRBJ2-1; 11 nucleotides match TRBD1. The ends lost 7 bases at V and 2 bases at J; junction bases unmatched: 4. The CDR3 is 15 amino acids. Germline V gene data show CDR1 as MDHEN and CDR2 as SYDVKM. This chain's CDR3 is CASIVGQGAYNEQFF. Written as DNA, the CDR3 is TGTGCCAGCATCGTGGGACAGGGGGCCTACAATGAGCAGTTCTTC.

The rearrangement links TRBV19 to TRBJ1-1; D is possibly TRBD1 (6 bases). This CDR3 is built from 13 residues. Germline V gives CDR1 LNHDA, CDR2 SQIVND (reference sequence). V was clipped by 7 bases and J by 1 base, with 10 bases between them. The CDR3 spells CASTGTPNTEAFF. In DNA, the CDR3 is TGTGCCAGTACCGGGACACCGAACACTGAAGCTTTCTTT.

This rearrangement joins TRBV2 to TRBJ1-5; D unclear. The CDR3 contains 14 residues. CDR1 SNHLY and CDR2 FYNNEI come from the germline V gene. With 4 bases removed from V and 5 bases from J, the gap between germline ends came to 12 bases. CDR3 region: CASSVRGLDQPQHF. CDR3 bases: TGTGCCAGCAGTGTTCGGGGTTTGGATCAGCCCCAGCATTTT.

This chain links TRBV4-3 with TRBJ1-2; D may be TRBD1 (5 bases). Per germline, CDR1 LGHNA and CDR2 YSLEER. V was trimmed by 3 bases and J by 5 bases, leaving 22 bases between them. The CDR3 loop spans 17 amino acids. The CDR3, as DNA: TGCGCCAGCAGCCAGGGGGGGTTGGACAAGGCTCTATATGGCTACACCTTC. It translates to CASSQGGLDKALYGYTF.

A note on this clone: This sample includes further DNA sequences coding for the same CDR3. The chain combines TRBV28 with TRBJ2-7; 9 bases line up with TRBD1. The CDR3 totals 13 residues. With V trimmed by 5 bases and J by 4 bases, 3 bases remained unmatched. Per germline, CDR1 MDHEN and CDR2 SYDVKM. In DNA, the CDR3 is TGTGCCAGCAGTCCGGGACAGGGATACGAGCAGTACTTC. Protein: CASSPGQGYEQYF.

A word on this clone: Mismatch with germline at one junction end may stem from a read error. The chain employs TRBV7-9 and TRBJ2-2; D remains ambiguous. This CDR3 region has 13 residues. CDR1 SEHNR and CDR2 FQNEAQ come from the germline V gene (reference sequence). CDR3 DNA sequence: TGTTCCAGCAGCTTCAGGTACACCGGGGAGCTGTTTTTT. Amino acids: CSSSFRYTGELFF.

This chain joins TRBV27 and TRBJ2-5; D uncertain. The CDR3 sequence is 14 residues long. Germline V gene data show CDR1 as MNHEY and CDR2 as SMNVEV (reference sequence). Trimming cost V 0 bases and J 5 bases, with 10 bases left between them. CDR3 sequence (DNA): TGTGCCAGCAGTTTATCAGCAGCGCGGGAGACCCAGTACTTC. Amino acid sequence: CASSLSAARETQYF.

This chain joins TRBV6-4 and TRBJ2-3; 12 bases fit TRBD2. The CDR3 has 15 residues. J was trimmed by 5 bases and V by 4 bases; bases with no gene match: 4. In germline, CDR1 is MRHNA, CDR2 SNTAGT. The CDR3 loop is CASSASGRAVDTQYF. The CDR3 nucleotides are TGTGCCAGCAGTGCTAGCGGGAGGGCCGTAGATACGCAGTATTTT.

The chain links TRBV9 to TRBJ2-7; D is unresolved. CDR1 and CDR2 from the germline V gene are SGDLS and YYNGEE. Trimming left V 1 base short and J 5 bases short, with 13 bases between. The CDR3 spans 14 residues. CDR3 nucleotides: TGTGCCAGCAGCGTAAATCTAGTAGCCCACGAGCAGTACTTC. Encoded protein: CASSVNLVAHEQYF.

The chain joins TRBV9 to TRBJ2-2; D is possibly TRBD1 (6 bases). CDR1 and CDR2 (germline): SGDLS, YYNGEE. The CDR3 sequence is 16 residues long. The V gene lost 5 bases and the J gene lost 2 bases, with 16 bases spanning the gap. This CDR3 reads CASRGTSESNTGELFF. The CDR3 coding sequence is TGTGCCAGCAGGGGGACATCCGAGTCCAACACCGGGGAGCTGTTTTTT.

This clone was counted only a few times. The CDR3 nucleotides read TGTGCCAGCAGCTTGGCCCCAGGGTTCGGGGAGCTGTTTTTT. Translating gives CASSLAPGFGELFF. The J gene is TRBJ2-2, the V gene TRBV5-8; TRBD1 might be the D (5 bases). Trimming took off 0 bases at V and 7 bases at J, with 10 bases between the two ends. CDR3 length: 14 amino acids. Germline CDR1 is SGHTS and CDR2 is YDEGEE.

This clone was detected a few times. The chain carries TRBV7-9 and TRBJ1-1, with D possibly being TRBD1 (5 bases). Trimming shortened V by 2 bases and J by 1 base, and 8 bases separated the two germline ends. The CDR3 has 14 residues. Looked up from germline, CDR1 is SEHNR and CDR2 is FQNEAQ (reference sequence). The DNA of the CDR3 is TGTGCCAGCAGCTTATTCGGGGGGAACACTGAAGCTTTCTTT. As protein: CASSLFGGNTEAFF.

The chain is built from TRBV9 and TRBJ2-1; possibly TRBD1 for D (5 bases). CDR3 length: 15 amino acids. Looked up from germline, CDR1 is SGDLS and CDR2 is YYNGEE. The V gene lost 2 bases and the J gene lost 5 bases, with 14 bases spanning the gap. This CDR3 is CASSVGSRTHNEQFF. The CDR3 DNA sequence: TGTGCCAGCAGCGTGGGGTCACGGACACACAATGAGCAGTTCTTC.

J is TRBJ1-1 and V is TRBV19; possibly TRBD1 for D (5 bases). This CDR3 spans 12 amino acids. Germline V lookup: CDR1 LNHDA, CDR2 SQIVND (reference sequence). The V end was cut by 10 bases, the J end by 5 bases, with 14 bases between. The CDR3 nucleotides are TGTGCCACCAACCAGGGTTTAACTGAAGCTTTCTTT. This encodes CATNQGLTEAFF.

The chain recombines TRBV5-6 with TRBJ2-7; D is undetermined. Germline CDR1 is SGHDT and CDR2 is YYEEEE. Trimming left V 3 bases short and J 3 bases short, with 4 bases between. The CDR3 spans 11 residues. This CDR3 reads CASSYSYEQYF. CDR3 nucleotide sequence: TGTGCCAGCAGCTACAGCTACGAGCAGTACTTC.

This rearrangement joins TRBV28 to TRBJ1-1, with D unclear. The germline V gene has CDR1 MDHEN and CDR2 SYDVKM. The CDR3 extends over 10 amino acids. CDR3 in DNA: TGTGGCCCGCGCGGCTCTGAAGCTTTCTTT. This encodes CGPRGSEAFF. Variable domain in full (rest from reference TRBV28 and TRBJ1-1): DVKVTQSSRYLVKRTGEKVFLECVQDMDHENMFWYRQDPGLGLRLIYFSYDVKMKEKGDIPEGYSVSREKKERFSLILESASTNQTSMYLCGPRGSEAFFGQGTRLTVV.

The CDR3: CASSLTSGASYEQYF. The CDR3 DNA is TGTGCCAGCAGCCTGACTAGCGGAGCCTCCTACGAGCAGTACTTC. The chain recombines TRBV11-3 with TRBJ2-7; TRBD2 matches 9 bases. The V and J ends lost 5 bases and 0 bases, in that order; junction bases with no gene match: 5. The CDR3 has 15 residues. Germline V gives CDR1 SGHNT, CDR2 YENEEA.

The chain joins TRBV7-9 to TRBJ2-1, with TRBD2 matching over 13 bases. The ends lost 5 bases at V and 3 bases at J; junction bases unmatched: 4. This CDR3 spans 16 amino acids. CDR1 SEHNR and CDR2 FQNEAQ come from the germline V gene (reference sequence). The CDR3 DNA sequence: TGTGCCAGCAGCCTTTGGACTAGCGGGAGCTACAATGAGCAGTTCTTC. It yields the protein CASSLWTSGSYNEQFF.

This chain uses TRBV28 with TRBJ2-1, with 12 bases matching TRBD2. The CDR3 is 14 amino acids. V gave up 6 bases and J gave up 6 bases; unmatched junction bases: 3. From germline, CDR1 is MDHEN and CDR2 SYDVKM. In DNA, the CDR3 is TGTGCCAGCAGACTAGCGGGGGGACCCAATGAGCAGTTCTTC. It yields the protein CASRLAGGPNEQFF.

The genes are TRBV28 and TRBJ2-7; D gene uncertain. The CDR3 totals 13 residues. Per germline, CDR1 MDHEN and CDR2 SYDVKM. V lost 4 bases and J lost 1, with 8 bases in between. In DNA form, the CDR3 reads TGTGCCAGCAGTTCCGGCGGATCCTACGAGCAGTACTTC. This sequence encodes CASSSGGSYEQYF.

This chain joins TRBV29-1 and TRBJ2-2, with 7 bases fitting TRBD1. V gave up 5 bases and J gave up 4 bases; unmatched junction bases: 4. The germline V gene has CDR1 SQVTM and CDR2 ANQGSEA. The CDR3 runs 13 residues. CDR3 nucleotides: TGCAGCGTTACCTGGGACAGCACCGGGGAGCTGTTTTTT. Translation gives CSVTWDSTGELFF.